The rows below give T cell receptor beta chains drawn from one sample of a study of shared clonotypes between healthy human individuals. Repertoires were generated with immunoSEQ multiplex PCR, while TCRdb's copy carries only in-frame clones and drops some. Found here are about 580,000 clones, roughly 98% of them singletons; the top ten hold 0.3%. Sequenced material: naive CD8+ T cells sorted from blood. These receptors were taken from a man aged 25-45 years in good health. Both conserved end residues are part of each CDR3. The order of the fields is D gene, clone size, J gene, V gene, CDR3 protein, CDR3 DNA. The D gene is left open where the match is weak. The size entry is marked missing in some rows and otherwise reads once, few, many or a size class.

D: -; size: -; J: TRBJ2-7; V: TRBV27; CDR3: CASSSSTGGVYEQYF; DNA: -
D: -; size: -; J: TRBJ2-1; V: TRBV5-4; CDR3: CASSLVELKGTEQFF; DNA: TGTGCCAGCAGCTTGGTAGAGCTGAAGGGGACTGAGCAGTTCTTC
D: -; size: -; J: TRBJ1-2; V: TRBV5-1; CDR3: CASSLAGGEGYTF; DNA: TGCGCCAGCAGCTTGGCCGGGGGAGAGGGCTACACCTTC
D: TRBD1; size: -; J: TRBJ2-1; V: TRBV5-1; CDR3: CASSPAGTGDYHEQFF; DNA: TGCGCCAGCAGCCCGGCCGGGACAGGGGATTATCATGAGCAGTTCTTC
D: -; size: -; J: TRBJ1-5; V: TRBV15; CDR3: CATSRDDNQPQHF; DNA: TGTGCCACCAGCAGAGATGACAATCAGCCCCAGCATTTT
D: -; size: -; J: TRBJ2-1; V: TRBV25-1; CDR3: CASSDNSISPNEQFF; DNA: TGTGCCAGCAGTGATAACTCAATAAGCCCCAATGAGCAGTTCTTC
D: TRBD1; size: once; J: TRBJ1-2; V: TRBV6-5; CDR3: CASSPDRSGYGYTF; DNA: TGTGCCAGCAGTCCGGACAGGTCTGGCTATGGCTACACCTTC
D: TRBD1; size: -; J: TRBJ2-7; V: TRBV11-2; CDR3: CASSIGQAYEQYF; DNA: TGTGCCAGCAGCATAGGACAGGCCTACGAGCAGTACTTC
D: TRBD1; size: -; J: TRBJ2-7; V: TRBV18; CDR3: CASSPSTGGFYEQYF; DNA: TGTGCCAGCTCACCATCTACAGGGGGTTTTTACGAGCAGTACTTC
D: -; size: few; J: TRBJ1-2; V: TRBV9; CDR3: CASSGSGYTF; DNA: TGTGCCAGCAGCGGCTCGGGCTACACCTTC
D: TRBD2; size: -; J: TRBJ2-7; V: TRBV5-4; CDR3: CASSPWGGRAGEQYF; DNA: TGTGCCAGCAGTCCCTGGGGCGGGAGGGCCGGCGAGCAGTACTTC
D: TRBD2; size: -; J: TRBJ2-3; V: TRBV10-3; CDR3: CAISDSGRDTDTQYF; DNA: TGTGCCATCAGTGATAGCGGGAGGGACACAGATACGCAGTATTTT
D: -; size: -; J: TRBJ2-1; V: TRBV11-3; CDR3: CASSLTGVTDEQFF; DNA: TGTGCCAGCAGCTTGACGGGAGTAACAGATGAGCAGTTCTTC
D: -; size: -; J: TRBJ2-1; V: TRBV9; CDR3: CASSVDRRVEQFF; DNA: TGTGCCAGCAGCGTAGATCGCAGAGTAGAGCAGTTCTTC
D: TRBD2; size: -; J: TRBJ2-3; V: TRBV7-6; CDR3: CASSFLLAGGRDTQYF; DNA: TGTGCCAGCAGCTTCCTGCTAGCGGGAGGTCGCGATACGCAGTATTTT
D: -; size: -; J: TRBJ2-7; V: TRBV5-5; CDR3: CASSLFSSPYEQYF; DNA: TGTGCCAGCAGCTTGTTCAGTTCCCCTTACGAGCAGTACTTC
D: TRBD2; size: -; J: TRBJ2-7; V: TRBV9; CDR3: CASSVEGLGDEQYF; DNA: TGTGCCAGCAGCGTAGAGGGACTAGGAGACGAGCAGTACTTC
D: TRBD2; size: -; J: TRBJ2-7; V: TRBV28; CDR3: CASRTSGLYEQYF; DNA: TGTGCCAGCAGGACTAGCGGCCTTTACGAGCAGTACTTC
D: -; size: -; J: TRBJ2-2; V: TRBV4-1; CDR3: CASSQDRDAGELFF; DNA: TGCGCCAGCAGCCAAGATAGAGATGCCGGGGAGCTGTTTTTT
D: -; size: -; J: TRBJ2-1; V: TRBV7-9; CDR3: CASSLAGLLYNEQFF; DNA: TGTGCCAGCAGCTTAGCCGGACTCCTATACAATGAGCAGTTCTTC
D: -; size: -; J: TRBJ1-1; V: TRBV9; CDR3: CASSVGFSMTEAFF; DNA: TGTGCCAGCAGCGTAGGATTTTCGATGACTGAAGCTTTCTTT
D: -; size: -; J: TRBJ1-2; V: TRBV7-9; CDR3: CASSSPQKSLGYTF; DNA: TGTGCCAGCAGCTCCCCCCAAAAGTCCCTTGGCTACACCTTC
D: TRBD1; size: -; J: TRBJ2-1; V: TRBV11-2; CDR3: CASSPGQTLPDYNEQFF; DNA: TGTGCCAGCAGCCCGGGACAGACACTCCCAGACTACAATGAGCAGTTCTTC
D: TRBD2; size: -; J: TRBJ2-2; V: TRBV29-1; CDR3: CSVLAGAGTGELFF; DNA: TGCAGCGTTCTAGCGGGAGCCGGCACCGGGGAGCTGTTTTTT
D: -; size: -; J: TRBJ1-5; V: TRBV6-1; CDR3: CASSEAAGSQPQHF; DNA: TGTGCCAGCAGTGAAGCGGCGGGGTCCCAGCCCCAGCATTTT
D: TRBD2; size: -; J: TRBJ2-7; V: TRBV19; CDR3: CASSIGTSGAYEQYF; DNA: TGTGCCAGTAGTATCGGGACTAGCGGTGCCTACGAGCAGTACTTC
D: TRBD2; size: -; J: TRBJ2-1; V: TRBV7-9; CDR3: CASSAKSSGSNIEQFF; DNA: TGTGCCAGCAGCGCCAAGAGCAGCGGGAGTAACATCGAGCAGTTCTTC
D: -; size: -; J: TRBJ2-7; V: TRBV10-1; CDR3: CASSDRDPPAGEQYF; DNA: TGCGCCAGCAGTGACCGGGATCCGCCGGCGGGCGAGCAGTACTTC
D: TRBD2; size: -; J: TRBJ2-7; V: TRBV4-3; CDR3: CASSQDGAGGGEQYF; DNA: TGCGCCAGCAGCCAAGATGGGGCTGGCGGGGGCGAGCAGTACTTC
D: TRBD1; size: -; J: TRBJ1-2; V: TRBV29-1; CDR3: CSVEGQGALDGYGYTF; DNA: TGCAGCGTTGAAGGACAGGGGGCACTTGATGGATATGGCTACACCTTC
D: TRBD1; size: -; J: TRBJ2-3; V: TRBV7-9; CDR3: CASTSSILDRESTDTQYF; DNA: TGTGCCAGCACCTCCTCGATTCTGGACAGGGAGAGCACAGATACGCAGTATTTT
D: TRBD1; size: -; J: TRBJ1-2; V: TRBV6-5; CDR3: CASSPTGGLGYGYTF; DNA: TGTGCTAGCAGCCCAACAGGGGGGCTAGGCTATGGCTACACCTTC
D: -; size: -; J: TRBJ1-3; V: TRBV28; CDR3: CASSFGGSTIYF; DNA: TGTGCCAGCAGTTTTGGGGGAAGCACCATATATTTT
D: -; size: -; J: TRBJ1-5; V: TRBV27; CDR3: CATGTGNQPQHF; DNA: TGTGCCACGGGGACGGGGAATCAGCCCCAGCATTTT
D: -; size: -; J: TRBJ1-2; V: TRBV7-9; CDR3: CASSQGAGYYGYTF; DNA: TGTGCCAGCAGCCAAGGAGCGGGCTACTATGGCTACACCTTC
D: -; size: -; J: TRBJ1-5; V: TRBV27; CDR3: CASRQIWGNSNQPQHF; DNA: TGTGCCAGCAGACAAATCTGGGGGAACAGCAATCAGCCCCAGCATTTT
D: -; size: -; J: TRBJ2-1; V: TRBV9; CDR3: CASSEGGLTYHEQFF; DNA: TGTGCCAGCAGCGAAGGAGGGCTGACCTACCATGAGCAGTTCTTC
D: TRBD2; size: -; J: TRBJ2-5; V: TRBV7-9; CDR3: CASSPASGSGGETQYF; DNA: TGTGCCAGCAGCCCCGCTAGCGGGTCTGGGGGAGAGACCCAGTACTTC
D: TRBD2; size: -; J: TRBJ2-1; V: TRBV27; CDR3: CASSFEAGISSGAYNEQFF; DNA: TGTGCCAGCAGTTTTGAGGCCGGGATTTCTAGCGGAGCCTACAATGAGCAGTTCTTC
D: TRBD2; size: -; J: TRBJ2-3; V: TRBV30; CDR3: CAWNSGSSTDTQYF; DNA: TGTGCCTGGAATAGCGGGAGCAGCACAGATACGCAGTATTTT
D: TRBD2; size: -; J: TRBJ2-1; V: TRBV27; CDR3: CASSSILADNEQFF; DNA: TGTGCCAGCAGTTCAATACTAGCGGACAATGAGCAGTTCTTC
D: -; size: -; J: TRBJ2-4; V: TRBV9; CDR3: CASSGIIQYF; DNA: TGTGCCAGCAGCGGAATCATTCAGTACTTC
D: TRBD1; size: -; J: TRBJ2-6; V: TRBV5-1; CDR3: CASSLGDRDAGANVLTF; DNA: TGCGCCAGCAGCTTGGGTGACAGGGATGCTGGGGCCAACGTCCTGACTTTC
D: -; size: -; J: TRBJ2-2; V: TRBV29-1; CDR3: CSVEKLALGLPGELFF; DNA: TGCAGCGTTGAAAAACTAGCTTTGGGTTTACCCGGGGAGCTGTTTTTT
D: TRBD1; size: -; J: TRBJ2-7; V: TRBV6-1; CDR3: CASSPRDRVTYEQYF; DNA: TGTGCCAGCAGCCCCCGGGACAGGGTGACCTACGAGCAGTACTTC
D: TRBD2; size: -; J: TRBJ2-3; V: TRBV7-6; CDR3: CASSPGLAGADTQYF; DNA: TGTGCCAGCAGCCCGGGACTAGCGGGAGCGGATACGCAGTATTTT
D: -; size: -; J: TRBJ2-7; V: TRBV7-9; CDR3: CASSSTGFPTHYEQYF; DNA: TGTGCCAGCAGCTCAACAGGGTTTCCTACTCACTACGAGCAGTACTTC
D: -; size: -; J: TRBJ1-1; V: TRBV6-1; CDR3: CASSDSGIGEAFF; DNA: TGTGCCAGCAGTGATTCAGGGATAGGTGAAGCTTTCTTT
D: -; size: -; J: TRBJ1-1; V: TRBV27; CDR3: CASSFNPRPQANTEAFF; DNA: TGTGCCAGCAGTTTCAACCCCAGGCCGCAGGCGAACACTGAAGCTTTCTTT
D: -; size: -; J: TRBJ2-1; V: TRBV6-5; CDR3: CASSYSPENNEQFF; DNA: TGTGCCAGCAGTTACTCTCCCGAGAACAATGAGCAGTTCTTC
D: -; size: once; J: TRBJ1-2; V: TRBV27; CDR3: CASSPTGGQYGYTF; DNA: TGTGCCAGCAGTCCAACGGGGGGACAATATGGCTACACCTTC
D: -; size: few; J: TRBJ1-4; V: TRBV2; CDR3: CASRVRSNEKLFF; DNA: TGTGCCAGCAGGGTTAGGTCAAATGAAAAACTGTTTTTT
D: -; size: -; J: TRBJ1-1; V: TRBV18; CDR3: CASSPEEGTQNTEAFF; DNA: TGTGCCAGCTCCCCGGAAGAGGGGACCCAAAACACTGAAGCTTTCTTT
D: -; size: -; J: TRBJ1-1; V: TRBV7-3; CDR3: CASSSGEFTEAFF; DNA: TGTGCCAGCAGCTCAGGGGAATTTACTGAAGCTTTCTTT
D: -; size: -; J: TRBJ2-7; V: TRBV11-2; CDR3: CASSLGPRYEQYF; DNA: TGTGCCAGCAGCTTAGGCCCCCGATACGAGCAGTACTTC
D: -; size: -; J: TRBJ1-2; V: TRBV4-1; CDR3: CASSQGRSNYGYTF; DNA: TGCGCCAGCAGCCAAGGACGATCTAACTATGGCTACACCTTC
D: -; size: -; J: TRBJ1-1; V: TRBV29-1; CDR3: CSVAPGTEAFF; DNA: TGCAGCGTTGCTCCCGGCACTGAAGCTTTCTTT